What follows are 28 T cell receptor beta chains derived from one specimen sequenced in a study of blood T cell repertoires in COVID-19. Clones were read by immunoSEQ multiplex PCR, and TCRdb kept only the in-frame ones, dropping some. Among about 36,000 clones listed, just under 80% were seen once. The sequenced sample consisted of peripheral blood. These receptors came from a man aged 60-69 years with acute or convalescent COVID-19.

This chain links TRBV10-2 with TRBJ2-3; the match to TRBD1 covers 8 bases. The CDR3 contains 12 residues. With 5 bases clipped from V and 6 bases from J, the junction kept 1 base outside the gene matches. Per germline, CDR1 WSHSY and CDR2 SAAADI. CDR3 residues: CASSSGGDTQYF. The CDR3 DNA reads TGCGCCAGCAGTTCAGGGGGCGATACGCAGTATTTT.

For the CDR3, the DNA is TGTGCCAGCAGCTTGGGGGGGGACAGCCCTGAAAAACTGTTTTTT. Its protein is CASSLGGDSPEKLFF. This chain connects TRBV5-4 to TRBJ1-4, with 7 bases identical to TRBD1. CDR1 SGHNT and CDR2 YYREEE come from the germline V gene (reference sequence). CDR3 size: 15 residues. V lost 0 bases to trimming and J lost 7 bases; unmatched junction nucleotides: 6.

This clone has just one count. The chain couples TRBV2 to TRBJ1-1; 10 bases fit TRBD1. The germline V gene encodes CDR1 SNHLY and CDR2 FYNNEI. The CDR3 is made up of 16 amino acids. Losses at the gene ends were 5 bases for V and 1 base for J; bases not matched to a gene: 7. CDR3 nucleotides: TGTGCCAGCAGTAACGACAGGGGGCGTAGGAACACTGAAGCTTTCTTT. Translation: CASSNDRGRRNTEAFF.

The CDR3 here is CASSLGTSGTDTQYF. CDR3 DNA sequence: TGTGCCAGCAGCTTAGGGACTAGCGGGACGGATACGCAGTATTTT. This chain joins TRBV13 and TRBJ2-3; 11 bases align to TRBD2. CDR1 and CDR2 from the germline V gene are PRHDT and FYEKMQ (reference sequence). The CDR3 runs 15 residues. V lost 0 bases to trimming and J lost 6 bases; unmatched junction nucleotides: 2.

The CDR3 nucleotides read TGTGCCAGCAGCTACACTAGCGGCTCCTACAATGAGCAGTTCTTC. This codes for CASSYTSGSYNEQFF. The V call is TRBV5-6, the J call TRBJ2-1; TRBD2 matches at 8 bases. The CDR3 contains 15 residues. Looked up from germline, CDR1 is SGHDT and CDR2 is YYEEEE. Trimming removed 3 bases from V and 0 bases from J; junction bases left unmatched: 2.

The CDR3: CASSQDRGSYNEQFF. CDR3 bases: TGCGCCAGCAGCCAAGACAGGGGTTCCTACAATGAGCAGTTCTTC. The gene calls are TRBV4-1 and TRBJ2-1; the D gene is possibly TRBD1 (6 bases). The V gene lost 0 bases and the J gene lost 1 base, with 7 bases spanning the gap. CDR1 and CDR2 (germline): MGHRA, YSYEKL. CDR3 size: 15 residues.

The J gene is TRBJ1-1, the V gene TRBV10-3, with D tentatively TRBD1 (5 bases). Trimming pared 0 bases from V and 10 bases from J, leaving 9 bases between. Germline V gene lookup returns CDR1 ENHRY and CDR2 SYGVKD. The CDR3 covers 12 residues. CDR3 bases: TGTGCCATCAGTGAGTCAACGGGGGGAGCTTTCTTT. Translated, it gives CAISESTGGAFF.

The chain joins TRBV19 to TRBJ2-5, with 10 bases lining up with TRBD2. Losses at the gene ends were 10 bases for V and 9 bases for J; bases not matched to a gene: 14. Looked up from germline, CDR1 is LNHDA and CDR2 is SQIVND (reference sequence). This CDR3 has 14 residues. CDR3 region: CATSRLAGVMSQYF. Here the CDR3 DNA reads TGTGCCACGTCCCGACTAGCGGGTGTAATGTCCCAGTACTTC.

This clone was observed a few times. The CDR3 DNA sequence: TGTGCCAGCGGCCGGAGGGATACGCAGTATTTT. Amino acid sequence: CASGRRDTQYF. The chain employs TRBV12-3 or TRBV12-4 and TRBJ2-3, with a possible D match to TRBD2 (5 bases). This CDR3 comprises 11 residues. The V end was cut by 8 bases, the J end by 6 bases, with 9 bases between.

This clone was counted once. The V and J genes are TRBV4-1 and TRBJ2-7; TRBD1 aligns across 9 bases. With 7 bases clipped from V and 6 bases from J, the junction kept 13 bases outside the gene matches. In germline, CDR1 is MGHRA, CDR2 YSYEKL. This CDR3 is 15 amino acids long. CDR3 in DNA: TGCGCCAGCACCACCAGGGCGGGACAGGGATCCGAGCAGTACTTC. It is translated as CASTTRAGQGSEQYF.

V gene TRBV7-9 combines with J gene TRBJ1-5; possibly TRBD1 for D (5 bases). This CDR3 comprises 13 residues. V dropped 1 base and J dropped 9 bases, with 10 bases sitting between them. Germline CDR1 reads SEHNR; CDR2 reads FQNEAQ (reference sequence). CDR3 sequence: CASSLGGRRPQHF. In nucleotides, the CDR3 is TGTGCCAGCAGCTTAGGGGGCAGGCGGCCCCAGCATTTT.

The rearrangement uses TRBV6-1 and TRBJ1-5; 7 nucleotides line up with TRBD1. From germline, CDR1 is MNHNS and CDR2 SASEGT. V was pared by 2 bases and J by 8 bases, with 18 bases of the junction left unmatched. CDR3 length: 18 residues. As DNA, the CDR3 is TGTGCCAGCAGTGAATTCATCCGGACAGGCCAGGCCTTGAAGCCCCAGCATTTT. Residues: CASSEFIRTGQALKPQHF.

This clone was seen a few times. The J gene is TRBJ2-7, the V gene TRBV5-6, with 9 bases fitting TRBD2. V was pared by 6 bases and J by 0 bases, with 10 bases of the junction left unmatched. Germline V gene lookup returns CDR1 SGHDT and CDR2 YYEEEE. The CDR3 is 16 residues long. CDR3 loop: CASTPGLAESSYEQYF. In DNA, the CDR3 is TGTGCCAGCACCCCGGGACTAGCTGAGAGCTCCTACGAGCAGTACTTC.

V usage is TRBV19 and J usage is TRBJ2-5; D is unresolved. Germline CDR1 is LNHDA and CDR2 is SQIVND (reference sequence). V shed 5 bases and J shed 5 bases, with 12 bases lying between them. The CDR3 is 13 residues long. CDR3 sequence (DNA): TGTGCCAGTAGTTCTGGGCGCAGGGAGACCCAGTACTTC. As protein: CASSSGRRETQYF.

The J gene is TRBJ2-1, the V gene TRBV4-1, with 10 bases fitting TRBD2. Germline values: CDR1 MGHRA, CDR2 YSYEKL. This CDR3 has 15 residues. With V trimmed by 1 base and J by 6 bases, 3 bases remained unmatched. The chain's CDR3 is CASSQVPSGSNEQFF. Written as DNA, the CDR3 is TGCGCCAGCAGCCAAGTCCCTAGCGGGAGCAATGAGCAGTTCTTC.

This clone was counted only a few times. The junction departs from the called germline gene at one end, perhaps through a read error. V gene TRBV5-6 combines with J gene TRBJ2-3; a possible D gene is TRBD1 (5 bases). The CDR3 is 13 amino acids. Looked up from germline, CDR1 is SGHDT and CDR2 is YYEEEE. CDR3: CASSPPRTREPVF. The CDR3 DNA is TGTGCCAGCAGCCCTCCCAGGACAAGGGAACCCGTCTTT.

This rearrangement joins TRBV5-4 to TRBJ1-2, with a weak D call TRBD1 (5 bases). V was trimmed by 2 bases and J by 2 bases, leaving 13 bases between them. The CDR3 has 15 amino acids. Germline V gene data show CDR1 as SGHNT and CDR2 as YYREEE (reference sequence). The CDR3 here is CASSLRGRGNYGYTF. The CDR3 DNA sequence: TGTGCCAGCAGCTTACGAGGGAGGGGAAACTATGGCTACACCTTC.

The chain combines TRBV6-5 with TRBJ2-3; no firm D call. The V end lost 10 bases, the J end lost 6 bases, and 8 bases lay between the germline ends. Germline lookup yields CDR1 MNHEY and CDR2 SVGAGI. This CDR3 has 10 amino acids. The CDR3 sequence is CATLEDTQYF. CDR3 bases: TGTGCCACCCTGGAGGATACGCAGTATTTT.

The chain employs TRBV7-2 and TRBJ2-2, with 8 nucleotides matching TRBD2. The length of the CDR3 is 15 residues. V shed 3 bases and J 5 bases; nucleotides not matched to a gene: 5. CDR1 is SGHTA, CDR2 FQGNSA, per germline. CDR3 protein: CASSLSGSRTGELFF. Here the CDR3 DNA reads TGTGCCAGCAGCTTGAGCGGGAGTCGAACCGGGGAGCTGTTTTTT.

The rearrangement joins TRBV5-8 to TRBJ1-5, with D possibly matching TRBD1 (5 bases). Germline CDR1 SGHTS, CDR2 YDEGEE. This CDR3 has 15 residues. The V and J ends lost 2 bases and 2 bases respectively, with 11 bases between them. The CDR3 coding sequence is TGTGCCAGCAGCTTTTGGGGGGTGGGCAATCAGCCCCAGCATTTT. Translating it yields CASSFWGVGNQPQHF.

A few counts support this clone. This chain joins TRBV4-3 and TRBJ2-1; 10 bases are shared with TRBD1. Germline lookup yields CDR1 LGHNA and CDR2 YSLEER. The V and J ends lost 3 bases and 8 bases, in that order; junction bases with no gene match: 7. CDR3 length: 15 residues. For the CDR3, the DNA is TGCGCCAGCAGCCAGGGACAGGGGACCCTCGATGAGCAGTTCTTC. Amino acids: CASSQGQGTLDEQFF.

This clone was picked up one time. V is TRBV30 and J is TRBJ2-7, with D possibly matching TRBD1 (6 bases). V was clipped by 5 bases and J by 7 bases, with 18 bases between them. Germline lookup yields CDR1 GTSNPN and CDR2 SVGIG (reference sequence). The CDR3 loop spans 13 amino acids. CDR3 region: CAWAPGQLMEQYF. CDR3 nucleotide sequence: TGTGCCTGGGCCCCCGGACAGTTGATGGAGCAGTACTTC.

The chain combines TRBV29-1 with TRBJ2-6; D is perhaps TRBD1 (6 bases). The CDR3 sequence is 14 residues long. V gave up 6 bases and J gave up 4 bases, with 13 bases separating them. Germline CDR1 reads SQVTM; CDR2 reads ANQGSEA. The CDR3 DNA reads as TGCAGCGTCCTACAGGGCACCGGGGCCAACGTCCTGACTTTC. Residues: CSVLQGTGANVLTF.

In its sample, this clone was seen a few times. The V call is TRBV6-2 or TRBV6-3, the J call TRBJ2-7; 7 nucleotides align to TRBD2. The junction had 2 bases not matched to a gene; V was cut back by 2 bases and J by 4 bases. Germline V gene lookup returns CDR1 MNHEY and CDR2 SVGEGT. CDR3 length: 13 amino acids. CDR3 residues: CASSYGGRYEQYF. In DNA, the CDR3 is TGTGCCAGCAGTTACGGCGGGAGATACGAGCAGTACTTC.

This chain links TRBV7-8 with TRBJ1-5; D is unresolved. The ends were cut back, 1 base at V and 1 base at J, with 11 bases in the middle. The CDR3 consists of 16 residues. Germline V gives CDR1 SGHVS, CDR2 FQNEAQ. DNA for the CDR3: TGTGCCAGCAGCTTAGGATCTGACACCAGCAATCAGCCCCAGCATTTT. Protein product: CASSLGSDTSNQPQHF.

The chain uses TRBV10-2 and TRBJ1-1, with 9 positions matching TRBD1. Germline CDR1 WSHSY, CDR2 SAAADI. The CDR3 contains 13 residues. The junction had 3 bases not matched to a gene; V was cut back by 2 bases and J by 8 bases. The CDR3 nucleotides are TGCGCCAGCAGTGAGACCGACAGGGGGGAAGCTTTCTTT. It yields the protein CASSETDRGEAFF.

This chain connects TRBV9 to TRBJ1-1; maybe TRBD1 (5 bases). Deletions cut 0 bases from V and 5 bases from J, with 8 bases between. In germline, CDR1 is SGDLS, CDR2 YYNGEE. The CDR3 has 13 amino acids. The CDR3 DNA reads TGTGCCAGCAGCGTAGGGCGGGGGACTGAAGCTTTCTTT. This translates into CASSVGRGTEAFF.

This clone has a single count. J is TRBJ2-2 and V is TRBV11-2; tentative D call: TRBD1 (6 bases). This CDR3 has 15 residues. The germline gives CDR1 SGHAT, CDR2 FQNNGV. Trimming left V 2 bases short and J 6 bases short, with 13 bases between. CDR3 in amino acids: CASSLTGMVAGELFF. DNA of the CDR3: TGTGCCAGCAGCTTAACAGGGATGGTTGCCGGGGAGCTGTTTTTT. Based on the CDR3 plus reference TRBV11-2 and TRBJ2-2, the full variable domain is EAGVAQSPRYKIIEKRQSVAFWCNPISGHATLYWYQQILGQGPKLLIQFQNNGVVDDSQLPKDRFSAERLKGVDSTLKIQPAKLEDSAVYLCASSLTGMVAGELFFGEGSRLTVL.